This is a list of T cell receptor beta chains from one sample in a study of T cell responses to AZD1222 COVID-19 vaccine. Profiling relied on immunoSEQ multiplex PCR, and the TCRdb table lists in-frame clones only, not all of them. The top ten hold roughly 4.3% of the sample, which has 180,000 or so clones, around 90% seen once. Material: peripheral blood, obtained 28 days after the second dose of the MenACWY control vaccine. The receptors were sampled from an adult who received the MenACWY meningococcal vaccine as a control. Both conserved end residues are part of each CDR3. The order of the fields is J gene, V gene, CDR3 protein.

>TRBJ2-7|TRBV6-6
CASSQKPYEQYF
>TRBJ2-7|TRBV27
CASSLWVGSEHEQYF
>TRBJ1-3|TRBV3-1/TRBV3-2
CASSSRGAGNTIYF
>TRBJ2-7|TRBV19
CASSRSLTYEQYF
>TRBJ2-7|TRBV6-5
CASSYSRGSPYEQYF
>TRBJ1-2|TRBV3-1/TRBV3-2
CASSSDRVDGYTF
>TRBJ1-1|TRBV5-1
CASSLQSGDTEAFF
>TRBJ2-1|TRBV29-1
CSVDLVAGARHNEQFF
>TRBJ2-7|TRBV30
CAWDTPPYYEQYF
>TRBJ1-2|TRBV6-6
CASSPTLFDWDYGYTF
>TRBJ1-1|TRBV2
CASSARSPPGTEAFF
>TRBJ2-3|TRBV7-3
CASSLSGGRTDTQYF
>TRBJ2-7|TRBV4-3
CASSQEDVGRGWPGEQYF
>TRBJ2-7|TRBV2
CASRAHEGLISYEQYF
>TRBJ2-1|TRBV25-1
CASSDPPSGGGVNEQFF
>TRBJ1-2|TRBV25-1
CASSPFREANYGYTF
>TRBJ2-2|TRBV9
CASSAPSGWDTGELFF
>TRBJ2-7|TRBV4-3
CASSQESGTYEQYF
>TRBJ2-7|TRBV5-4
CASSEGEASSYEQYF
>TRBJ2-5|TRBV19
CASGHRGETQYF
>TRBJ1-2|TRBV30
CAWRGTGSGNYGYTF
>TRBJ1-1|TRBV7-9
CASSVGQPNTEAFF
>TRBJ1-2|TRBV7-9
CASSFSPGAHSYSGYTF
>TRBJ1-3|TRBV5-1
CASSINAGTGESGNTIYF
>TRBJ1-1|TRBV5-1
CASRVANMNTEAFF
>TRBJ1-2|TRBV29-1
CSVEDQGNGYTF
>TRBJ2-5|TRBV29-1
CSVGIAGIETQYF
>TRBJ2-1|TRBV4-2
CASSLGTGDPHEQFF
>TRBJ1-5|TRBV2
CASSEVRGNQPQHF
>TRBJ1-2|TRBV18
CASSPLLDSSGYTF
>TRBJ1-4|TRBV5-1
CASREGMNEKLFF
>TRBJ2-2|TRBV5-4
CASSFELGQLDTGELFF
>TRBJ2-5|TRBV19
CASSGSGRQETQYF
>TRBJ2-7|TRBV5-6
CASSSDAYEQYF
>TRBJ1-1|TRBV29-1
CSVARGTNTEAFF
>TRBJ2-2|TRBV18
CASSPRTDTNTGELFF
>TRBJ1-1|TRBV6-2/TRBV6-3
CASSTGGAGTEAFF
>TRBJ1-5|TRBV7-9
CASSLADGPNQPQHF
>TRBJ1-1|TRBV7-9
CASSLEGGEAFF
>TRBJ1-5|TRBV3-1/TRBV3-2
CASSPSRQGNQPQHF
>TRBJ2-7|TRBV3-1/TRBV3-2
CASSQEWRGRYEQYF
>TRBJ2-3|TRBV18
CASLLTDTQYF
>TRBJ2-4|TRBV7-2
CASSSLAGDWGIQYF
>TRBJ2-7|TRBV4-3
CASSQDRMNRSSYEQYF
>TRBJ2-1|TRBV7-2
CASSREGAGSYNEQFF
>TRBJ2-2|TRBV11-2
CASSLGTAGELFF
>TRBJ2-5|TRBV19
CASPQVQETQYF
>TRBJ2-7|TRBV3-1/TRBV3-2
CASSPYRGRTGTIEQYF
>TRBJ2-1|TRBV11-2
CASSLARGEQFF
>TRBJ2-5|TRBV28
CASSLYYKETQYF
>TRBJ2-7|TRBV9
CASSVEDRGVGANYEQYF